One and the same sample provided the 20 T cell receptor beta chains below, sequenced in a study of response to subunit inactivated influenza vaccine. MiXCR was run by TCRdb on the RT-PCR reads, yielding one entry per CDR3 protein. The table shows 290,000 or so distinct CDR3 sequences, with 20% to 25% occurring only once. Specimen: PBMCs from blood, collected approximately 22 months after vaccination. All receptors come from a man between 50 and 70 years old who received an inactivated influenza vaccine.

The rearrangement joins TRBV12-3 or TRBV12-4 to TRBJ1-1; D remains ambiguous. The CDR3 has 14 amino acids. V was cut by 5 bases and J by 1 base, with 11 bases left in between. The CDR3 DNA is TGTGCCAGCAGTCAAAGGATGGCGAACACTGAAGCTTTCTTT. Translating it yields CASSQRMANTEAFF.

The table lists this clonotype with a few counts. This chain joins TRBV5-1 and TRBJ1-2; 8 bases line up with TRBD1. The CDR3 consists of 14 residues. Trimming removed 0 bases from V and 6 bases from J; junction bases left unmatched: 4. Germline CDR1 and CDR2: SGHRS and YFSETQ. The CDR3 region is CASSLALTGDGYTF. DNA for the CDR3: TGCGCCAGCAGCTTGGCCTTGACAGGGGATGGCTACACCTTC. Using reference TRBV5-1 and TRBJ1-2 for the parts outside the CDR3, the full variable domain is KAGVTQTPRYLIKTRGQQVTLSCSPISGHRSVSWYQQTPGQGLQFLFEYFSETQRNKGNFPGRFSGRQFSNSRSEMNVSTLELGDSALYLCASSLALTGDGYTFGSGTRLTVV.

This clonotype has a count of ten or more. This rearrangement joins TRBV4-3 to TRBJ1-1, with D possibly being TRBD1 (5 bases). Trimming left V 1 base short and J 4 bases short, with 13 bases between. Germline V lookup: CDR1 LGHNA, CDR2 YSLEER. The CDR3 spans 15 residues. CDR3 bases: TGCGCCAGCAGCCAAGTCAGAGGGGAGGGCACTGAAGCTTTCTTT. Encoded protein: CASSQVRGEGTEAFF.

The V call is TRBV25-1, the J call TRBJ2-2, with D perhaps TRBD2 (5 bases). The CDR3 loop spans 13 amino acids. V was shortened by 6 bases and J by 6 bases, with 11 bases between the two germline ends. CDR1 is MGHDK and CDR2 is SYGVNS in the germline V gene. The chain's CDR3 is CASSRWESGELFF. The CDR3 DNA follows: TGTGCCAGCAGCCGTTGGGAGTCCGGGGAGCTGTTTTTT.

The V call is TRBV9, the J call TRBJ1-4; 7 bases agree with TRBD1. V dropped 4 bases and J dropped 4; count of bases not matched to a gene: 7. The CDR3 has 15 residues. From germline, CDR1 is SGDLS and CDR2 YYNGEE. The CDR3 loop reads CASSSSQGYNEKLFF. The CDR3 nucleotides read TGTGCCAGCAGCTCGTCACAGGGGTATAATGAAAAACTGTTTTTT.

The chain recombines TRBV10-3 with TRBJ2-1; 8 nucleotides agree with TRBD2. V trimming: 0 bases; J trimming: 5 bases; junction bases outside the gene matches: 9. Germline CDR1 is ENHRY and CDR2 is SYGVKD. The CDR3 extends over 17 amino acids. CDR3 coding DNA: TGTGCCATCAGTGAGTCGAGCCTAGCGGGTTCTCACAATGAGCAGTTCTTC. Translation gives CAISESSLAGSHNEQFF.

This clonotype was found many times. This rearrangement joins TRBV6-2 or TRBV6-3 to TRBJ2-7; the match to TRBD1 covers 9 bases. The CDR3 has 13 residues. Germline CDR1 is MNHEY and CDR2 is SVGEGT. The CDR3 protein is CAIRGQGTYEQYF. For the CDR3, the DNA is TGTGCTATCCGGGGACAGGGAACCTACGAGCAGTACTTC.

This clonotype was seen at least ten times. J is TRBJ1-1 and V is TRBV4-3; D is unclear. With 3 bases removed from V and 0 bases from J, the gap between germline ends came to 5 bases. This CDR3 region has 13 residues. The germline CDR1 and CDR2 sequences are LGHNA and YSLEER. Written as DNA, the CDR3 is TGCGCCAGCAGCCAGAGTTTGAACACTGAAGCTTTCTTT. Translation gives CASSQSLNTEAFF.

The rearrangement joins TRBV12-3 or TRBV12-4 to TRBJ2-3; no definite D call. The CDR3 contains 13 residues. Between the trimmed V and J ends, which lost 3 bases and 6 bases, there was a span of 10 bases. The CDR3 DNA is TGTGCCAGCAGTTTTCGTGGCCTGGATACGCAGTATTTT. Translated: CASSFRGLDTQYF.

This clonotype has more than one count but fewer than ten. The gene calls are TRBV5-1 and TRBJ1-6; the D is unclear. The germline V and J ends were trimmed by 0 bases and 5 bases, with 9 bases remaining between them. Per germline, CDR1 SGHRS and CDR2 YFSETQ. This CDR3 contains 15 residues. As DNA, the CDR3 is TGCGCCAGCAGCTTGGACCAGCAGCATAATTCACCCCTCCACTTT. Its protein product is CASSLDQQHNSPLHF.

The rearrangement joins TRBV11-2 to TRBJ2-7; D is possibly TRBD1 (6 bases). V was cut by 0 bases and J by 5 bases, with 11 bases left in between. The CDR3 has 14 amino acids. Germline V gives CDR1 SGHAT, CDR2 FQNNGV. The CDR3 DNA follows: TGTGCCAGCAGCTTAGACCTCAACAGGGACGAGCAGTACTTC. Translated: CASSLDLNRDEQYF.

V and J are TRBV12-3 or TRBV12-4 and TRBJ2-1, with 10 positions matching TRBD1. Trimming removed 6 bases from V and 0 bases from J; junction bases left unmatched: 5. The CDR3 has 16 residues. CDR3: CASRRTGGSSYNEQFF. The CDR3 region has the DNA TGTGCCAGCAGACGGACAGGGGGTAGCTCCTACAATGAGCAGTTCTTC.

This clonotype occurred many times. V and J are TRBV27 and TRBJ1-2; 10 bases map to TRBD1. The J segment lost 5 bases and the V segment lost 7 bases, leaving 4 bases of the junction unmatched. Looked up from germline, CDR1 is MNHEY and CDR2 is SMNVEV (reference sequence). This CDR3 region has 13 residues. The CDR3 nucleotides read TGTGCCAGCAAACGGACAGGGGGGTATGGCTACACCTTC. It is translated as CASKRTGGYGYTF.

The chain combines TRBV3-1 with TRBJ1-1; 8 nucleotides agree with TRBD1. After removal of 0 bases from V and 12 bases from J, the junction contained 6 bases not matched to a gene. The CDR3 is made up of 13 amino acids. Looked up from germline, CDR1 is LGHDT and CDR2 is YNNKEL (reference sequence). CDR3 loop: CASSQERDRGTFF. The DNA of the CDR3 is TGTGCCAGCAGCCAAGAACGAGACAGGGGTACTTTCTTT.

The V call is TRBV7-9, the J call TRBJ2-7, with no clear D. V was trimmed by 6 bases and J by 1 base, leaving 7 bases between them. The germline gives CDR1 SEHNR, CDR2 FQNEAQ (reference sequence). This CDR3 spans 12 amino acids. CDR3 region: CASSTVSYEQYF. The CDR3, as DNA: TGTGCCAGCAGTACAGTGTCCTACGAGCAGTACTTC. Full variable domain (outside the CDR3, taken from reference TRBV7-9 and TRBJ2-7): DTGVSQNPRHKITKRGQNVTFRCDPISEHNRLYWYRQTLGQGPEFLTYFQNEAQLEKSRLLSDRFSAERPKGSFSTLEIQRTEQGDSAMYLCASSTVSYEQYFGPGTRLTVT.

This clonotype occurred many times. The rearrangement links TRBV3-1 to TRBJ2-7; D may be TRBD1 or TRBD2 (5 bases each). Germline CDR1 and CDR2: LGHDT and YNNKEL (reference sequence). Trimming removed 6 bases from V and 6 bases from J, with 15 bases in between. The CDR3 has 13 residues. The CDR3 sequence is CASSPGPQGEQYF. The CDR3 coding sequence is TGTGCCAGCAGTCCGGGACCGCAAGGCGAGCAGTACTTC.

This clonotype was picked up many times. The V call is TRBV14, the J call TRBJ1-4, with D possibly matching TRBD1 (5 bases). CDR3 size: 15 residues. The V gene's germline CDR1 is SGHDN and CDR2 FVKESK. V lost 2 bases and J 6 bases, leaving 13 bases between the germline ends. The CDR3 reads CASSQLRGSDEKLFF. The CDR3 DNA reads as TGTGCCAGCAGCCAATTGCGGGGGTCGGATGAAAAACTGTTTTTT. Together with reference TRBV14 and TRBJ1-4, the CDR3 gives the full variable domain: EAGVTQFPSHSVIEKGQTVTLRCDPISGHDNLYWYRRVMGKEIKFLLHFVKESKQDESGMPNNRFLAERTGGTYSTLKVQPAELEDSGVYFCASSQLRGSDEKLFFGSGTQLSVL.

This sequence joins TRBV29-1 and TRBJ2-7, with D tentatively TRBD1 (6 bases). V lost 6 bases and J 2 bases, leaving 35 bases between the germline ends. From germline, CDR1 is SQVTM and CDR2 ANQGSEA. CDR3 size: 20 residues. CDR3 residues: CSVTGTSWDNSRLNPYEQYF. The CDR3 region has the DNA TGCAGCGTCACGGGGACATCCTGGGACAACTCCCGACTTAACCCCTACGAGCAGTACTTC.

With regard to this clonotype: Relative to the germline gene, one junction end is altered; a read error may explain this. The chain joins TRBV7-6 to TRBJ1-4; TRBD1 matches 7 bases. There are 15 residues in the CDR3. Germline loops: CDR1 SGHVS, CDR2 FNYEAQ. CDR3 residues: CASSLSQGNNEKPFF. Here the CDR3 DNA reads TGTGCCAGCAGCTTATCACAGGGGAATAATGAAAAACCGTTTTTT.

This clonotype has only a few counts. The rearrangement links TRBV28 to TRBJ1-1, with D possibly being TRBD1 (5 bases). Germline V gene sequence: CDR1 MDHEN, CDR2 SYDVKM. This CDR3 comprises 15 residues. V was clipped by 1 base and J by 1 base, with 10 bases between them. CDR3 loop: CASSLFAGQNTEAFF. CDR3 DNA sequence: TGTGCCAGCAGTTTATTCGCAGGGCAGAACACTGAAGCTTTCTTT.